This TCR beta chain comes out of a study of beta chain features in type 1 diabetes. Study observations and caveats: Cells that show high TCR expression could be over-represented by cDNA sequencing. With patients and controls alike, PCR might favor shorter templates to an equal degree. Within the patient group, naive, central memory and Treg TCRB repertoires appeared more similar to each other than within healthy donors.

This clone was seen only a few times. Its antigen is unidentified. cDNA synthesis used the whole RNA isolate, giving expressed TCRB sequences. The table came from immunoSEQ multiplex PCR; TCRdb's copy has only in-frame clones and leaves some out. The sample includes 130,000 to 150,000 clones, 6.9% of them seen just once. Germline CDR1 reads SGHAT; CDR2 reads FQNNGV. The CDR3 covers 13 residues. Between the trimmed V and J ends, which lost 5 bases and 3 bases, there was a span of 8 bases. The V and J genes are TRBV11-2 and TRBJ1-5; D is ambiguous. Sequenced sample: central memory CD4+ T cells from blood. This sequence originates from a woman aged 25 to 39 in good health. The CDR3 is CASSHSSNQPQHF. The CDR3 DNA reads TGTGCCAGCAGCCACAGCTCCAATCAGCCCCAGCATTTT.